Listed below are T cell receptor beta chains from one sample, sequenced in a study of Graves' ophthalmopathy and Graves' hyperthyroidism. TCRdb ran MiXCR on the multiplex PCR reads and lists one entry per CDR3 protein. The sample yields 500,000 to 700,000 distinct CDR3 sequences, about two fifths seen once. Sequencing was performed on peripheral blood or thyroid tissue (not recorded which). Receptors originate from an adult man with Graves' hyperthyroidism. Both conserved end residues are part of each CDR3. The order of the fields is clone size, D gene, V gene, J gene, CDR3 DNA, CDR3 protein. A D gene is named only where the DNA matches it firmly. Some rows have no size entry. The others give once, few or many, or a class for an expanded clone.

clone_size: few; d_call: NA; v_call: TRBV10-1; j_call: TRBJ2-2; cdr3_nt: TGCGCCAGCAGCCGGGGACACCTAAACACCGGGGAGCTGTTTTTT; cdr3_aa: CASSRGHLNTGELFF
clone_size: NA; d_call: NA; v_call: TRBV24-1; j_call: TRBJ1-5; cdr3_nt: TGCGCCGCCAGTGACAGCAATCAGCCCCAGCATTTT; cdr3_aa: CAASDSNQPQHF
clone_size: many; d_call: TRBD1; v_call: TRBV29-1; j_call: TRBJ1-1; cdr3_nt: TGCAGCGTAACAAACAGGGGGCGCGGGACTGAAGCTTTCTTT; cdr3_aa: CSVTNRGRGTEAFF
clone_size: NA; d_call: NA; v_call: TRBV12-3/TRBV12-4; j_call: TRBJ1-2; cdr3_nt: TGTGCCAGCAGTTTGGGGGGGGGTCCGGACTATGGCTACACCTTC; cdr3_aa: CASSLGGGPDYGYTF
clone_size: many; d_call: NA; v_call: TRBV6-1; j_call: TRBJ1-3; cdr3_nt: TGTGCCAGCAGTGAAGCGTCGGGAGCTGGAAACACCATATATTTT; cdr3_aa: CASSEASGAGNTIYF
clone_size: NA; d_call: NA; v_call: TRBV20-1; j_call: TRBJ2-2; cdr3_nt: TGCAGTGCTAGGCACACCGGGGAGCTGTTTTTT; cdr3_aa: CSARHTGELFF
clone_size: once; d_call: TRBD2; v_call: TRBV2; j_call: TRBJ2-2; cdr3_nt: TGTGCCAGCAGTGGACTAGCGGGAGGGCCGGCAGTCGGGGAGCTGTTTTTT; cdr3_aa: CASSGLAGGPAVGELFF
clone_size: many; d_call: NA; v_call: TRBV7-8; j_call: TRBJ1-5; cdr3_nt: TGTGCCAGCAGCTCCGGGGTTAGCAATCAGCCCCAGCATTTT; cdr3_aa: CASSSGVSNQPQHF
clone_size: many; d_call: NA; v_call: TRBV7-8; j_call: TRBJ1-2; cdr3_nt: TGTGCCAGCAGCTCCGCCGGGACCCCCTATGGCTACACCTTC; cdr3_aa: CASSSAGTPYGYTF
clone_size: few; d_call: TRBD1; v_call: TRBV12-3/TRBV12-4; j_call: TRBJ2-6; cdr3_nt: TGTGCCAGCAGTCCGGGGACAGGAGGAATCTTCCCTGGGGCCAACGTCCTGACTTTC; cdr3_aa: CASSPGTGGIFPGANVLTF
clone_size: NA; d_call: NA; v_call: TRBV29-1; j_call: TRBJ2-7; cdr3_nt: TGCAGCACCGACACAATGGGGAGATCCTACGAGCAGTACTTC; cdr3_aa: CSTDTMGRSYEQYF
clone_size: many; d_call: NA; v_call: TRBV24-1; j_call: TRBJ2-2; cdr3_nt: TGTGCCACCAGTGACCCCAGACGGGGGTTGAACACCGGGGAGCTGTTTTTT; cdr3_aa: CATSDPRRGLNTGELFF
clone_size: many; d_call: TRBD1; v_call: TRBV29-1; j_call: TRBJ1-1; cdr3_nt: TGCAGCGTGGAGCATGGCAGGGGGACTGAAGCTTTCTTT; cdr3_aa: CSVEHGRGTEAFF
clone_size: NA; d_call: TRBD1; v_call: TRBV10-3; j_call: TRBJ2-5; cdr3_nt: TGTGCCATCAGTGAGTCGCCCTACAGGGGGCCTCAAGAGACCCAGTACTTC; cdr3_aa: CAISESPYRGPQETQYF
clone_size: many; d_call: NA; v_call: TRBV6-6; j_call: TRBJ2-6; cdr3_nt: TGTGCCAGCCGGAAGGCTGGGGCCAACGTCCTGACTTTC; cdr3_aa: CASRKAGANVLTF
clone_size: many; d_call: NA; v_call: TRBV7-9; j_call: TRBJ2-5; cdr3_nt: TGTGCCAGCAGCTCCGTAGCTTTCCAAGAGACCCAGTACTTC; cdr3_aa: CASSSVAFQETQYF
clone_size: once; d_call: NA; v_call: TRBV6-5; j_call: TRBJ1-1; cdr3_nt: TGTGCCAGCTCTCAAACCCTAGGCAGTGAAGCTTTCTTT; cdr3_aa: CASSQTLGSEAFF
clone_size: once; d_call: TRBD2; v_call: TRBV7-2; j_call: TRBJ2-5; cdr3_nt: TGTGCCAGCAGCTTAGCGGGACTAGCTTCGGTGACCCAGTACTTC; cdr3_aa: CASSLAGLASVTQYF